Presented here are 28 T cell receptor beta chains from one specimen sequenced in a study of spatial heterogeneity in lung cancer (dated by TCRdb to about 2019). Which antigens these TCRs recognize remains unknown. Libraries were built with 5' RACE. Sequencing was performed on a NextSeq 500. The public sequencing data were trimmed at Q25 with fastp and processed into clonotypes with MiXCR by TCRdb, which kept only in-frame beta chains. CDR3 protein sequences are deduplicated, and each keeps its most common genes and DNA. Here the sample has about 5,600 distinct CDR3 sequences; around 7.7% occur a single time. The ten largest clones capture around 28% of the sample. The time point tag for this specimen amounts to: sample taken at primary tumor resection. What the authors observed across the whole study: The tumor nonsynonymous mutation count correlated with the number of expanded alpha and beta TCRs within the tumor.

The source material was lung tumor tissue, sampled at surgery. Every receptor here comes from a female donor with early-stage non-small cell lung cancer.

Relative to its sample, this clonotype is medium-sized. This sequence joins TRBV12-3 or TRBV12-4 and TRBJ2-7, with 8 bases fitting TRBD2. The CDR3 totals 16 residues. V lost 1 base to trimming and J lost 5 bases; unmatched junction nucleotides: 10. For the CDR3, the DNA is TGTGCCAGCAGTTTAGGCCTGAACGGGAGGGGCGACGAGCAGTACTTC. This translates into CASSLGLNGRGDEQYF.

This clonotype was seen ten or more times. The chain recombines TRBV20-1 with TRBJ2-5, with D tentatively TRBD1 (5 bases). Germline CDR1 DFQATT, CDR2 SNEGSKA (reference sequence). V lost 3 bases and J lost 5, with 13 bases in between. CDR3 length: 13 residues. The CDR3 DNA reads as TGCAGTGCTAGGCTTCCAGGGTGGGAGACCCAGTACTTC. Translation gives CSARLPGWETQYF.

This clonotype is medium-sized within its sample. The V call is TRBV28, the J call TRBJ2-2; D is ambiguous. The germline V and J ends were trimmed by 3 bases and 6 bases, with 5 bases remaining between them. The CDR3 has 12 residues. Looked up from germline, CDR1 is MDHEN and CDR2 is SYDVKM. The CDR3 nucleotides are TGTGCCAGCAGTTTCAGTCCCGGGGAGCTGTTTTTT. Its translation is CASSFSPGELFF.

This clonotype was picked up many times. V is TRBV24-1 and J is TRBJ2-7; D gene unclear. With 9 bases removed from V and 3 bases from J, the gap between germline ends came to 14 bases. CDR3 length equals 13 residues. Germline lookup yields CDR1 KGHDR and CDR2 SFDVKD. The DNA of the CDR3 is TGTGCCACCCGAGCTAACGGTGGCTACGAGCAGTACTTC. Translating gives CATRANGGYEQYF.

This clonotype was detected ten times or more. CDR3 amino acids: CASRGTALNYGYTF. The CDR3 region has the DNA TGTGCCAGCAGGGGGACCGCGCTTAACTATGGCTACACCTTC. The rearrangement uses TRBV5-4 and TRBJ1-2; D is perhaps TRBD1 (5 bases). CDR1 and CDR2 (germline): SGHNT, YYREEE (reference sequence). Trimming shortened V by 5 bases and J by 1 base, and 12 bases separated the two germline ends. The CDR3 runs to 14 residues.

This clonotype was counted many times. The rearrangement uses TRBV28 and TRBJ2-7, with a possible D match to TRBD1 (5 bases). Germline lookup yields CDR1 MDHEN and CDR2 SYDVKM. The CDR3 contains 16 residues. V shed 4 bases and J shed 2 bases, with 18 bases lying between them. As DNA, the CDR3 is TGTGCCAGCAGTTCCCTTTCCGAAGGGGCCCCCTACGAGCAGTACTTC. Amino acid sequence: CASSSLSEGAPYEQYF.

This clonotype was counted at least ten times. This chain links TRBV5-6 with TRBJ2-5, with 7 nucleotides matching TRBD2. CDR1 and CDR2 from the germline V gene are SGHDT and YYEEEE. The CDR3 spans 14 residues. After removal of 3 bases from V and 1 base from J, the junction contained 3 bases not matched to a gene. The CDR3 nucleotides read TGTGCCAGCAGCTCTGGGGGGGGCCAAGAGACCCAGTACTTC. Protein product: CASSSGGGQETQYF. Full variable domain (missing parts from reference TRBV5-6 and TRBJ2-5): DAGVTQSPTHLIKTRGQQVTLRCSPKSGHDTVSWYQQALGQGPQFIFQYYEEEERQRGNFPDRFSGHQFPNYSSELNVNALLLGDSALYLCASSSGGGQETQYFGPGTRLLVL.

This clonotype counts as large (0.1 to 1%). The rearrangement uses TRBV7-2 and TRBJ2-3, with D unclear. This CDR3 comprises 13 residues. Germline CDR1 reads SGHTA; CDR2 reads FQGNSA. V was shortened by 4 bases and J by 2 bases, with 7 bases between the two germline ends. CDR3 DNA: TGTGCCAGCAGCTCCCTAGACACAGATACGCAGTATTTT. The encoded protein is CASSSLDTDTQYF.

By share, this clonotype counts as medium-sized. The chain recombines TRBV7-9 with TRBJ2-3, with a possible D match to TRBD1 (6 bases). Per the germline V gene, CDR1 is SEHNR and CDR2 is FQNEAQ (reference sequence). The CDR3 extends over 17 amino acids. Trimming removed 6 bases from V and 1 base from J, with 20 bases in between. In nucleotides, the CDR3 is TGTGCCAGCAGTGCAGGGGCGGCTGGACGGGGCACAGATACGCAGTATTTT. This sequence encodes CASSAGAAGRGTDTQYF.

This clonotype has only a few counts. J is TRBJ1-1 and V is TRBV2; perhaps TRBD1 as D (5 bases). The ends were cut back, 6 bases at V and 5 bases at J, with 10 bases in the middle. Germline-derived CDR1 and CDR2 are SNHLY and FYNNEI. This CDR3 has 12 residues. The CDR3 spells CASRGEITEAFF. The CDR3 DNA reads TGTGCCAGCAGAGGGGAGATAACTGAAGCTTTCTTT.

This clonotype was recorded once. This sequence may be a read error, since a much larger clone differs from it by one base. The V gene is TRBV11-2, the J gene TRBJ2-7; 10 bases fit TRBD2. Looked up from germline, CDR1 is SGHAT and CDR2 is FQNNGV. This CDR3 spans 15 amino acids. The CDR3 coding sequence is TGTGCCAGCAGCTTAGGCCTAGCGGGAGTTAGCGAGCAGTGCTTC. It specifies CASSLGLAGVSEQCF. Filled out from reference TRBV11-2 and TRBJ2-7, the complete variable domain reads EAGVAQSPRYKIIEKRQSVAFWCNPISGHATLYWYQQILGQGPKLLIQFQNNGVVDDSQLPKDRFSAERLKGVDSTLKIQPAKLEDSAVYLCASSLGLAGVSEQCFGPGTRLTVT.

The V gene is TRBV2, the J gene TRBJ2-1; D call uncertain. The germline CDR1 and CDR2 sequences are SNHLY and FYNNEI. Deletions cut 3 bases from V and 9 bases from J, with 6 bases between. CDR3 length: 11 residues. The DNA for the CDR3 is TGTGCCAGCAGTGAGGTTGGTGAGCAGTTCTTC. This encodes CASSEVGEQFF.

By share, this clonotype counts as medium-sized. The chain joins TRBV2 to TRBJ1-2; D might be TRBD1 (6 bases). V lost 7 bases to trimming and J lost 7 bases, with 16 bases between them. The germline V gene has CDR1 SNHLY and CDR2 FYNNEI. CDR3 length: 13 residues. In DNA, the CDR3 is TGTGCCAGCATCTCGGGGGGCGCAGGTGGCTACACCTTC. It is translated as CASISGGAGGYTF.

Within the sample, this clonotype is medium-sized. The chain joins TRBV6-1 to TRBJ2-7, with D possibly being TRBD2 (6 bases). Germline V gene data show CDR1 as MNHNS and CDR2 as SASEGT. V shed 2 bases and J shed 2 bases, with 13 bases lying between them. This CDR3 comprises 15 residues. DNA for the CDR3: TGTGCCAGCAGTGAATCCCGGGACTTCACCTACGAGCAGTACTTC. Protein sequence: CASSESRDFTYEQYF.

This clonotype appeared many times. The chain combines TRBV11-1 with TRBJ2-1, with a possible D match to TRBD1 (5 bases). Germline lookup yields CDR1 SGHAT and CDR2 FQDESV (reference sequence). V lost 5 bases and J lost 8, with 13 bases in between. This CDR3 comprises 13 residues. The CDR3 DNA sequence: TGTGCCAGCAGCCCGATGTGGGGCGATGAGCAGTTCTTC. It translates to CASSPMWGDEQFF.

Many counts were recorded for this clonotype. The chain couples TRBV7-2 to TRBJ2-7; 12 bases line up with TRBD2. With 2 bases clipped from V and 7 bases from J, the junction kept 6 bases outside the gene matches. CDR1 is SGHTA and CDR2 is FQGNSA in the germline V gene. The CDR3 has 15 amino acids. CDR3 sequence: CASSLLAGGPEEQYF. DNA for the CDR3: TGTGCCAGCAGCTTACTAGCGGGGGGGCCCGAGGAGCAGTACTTC.

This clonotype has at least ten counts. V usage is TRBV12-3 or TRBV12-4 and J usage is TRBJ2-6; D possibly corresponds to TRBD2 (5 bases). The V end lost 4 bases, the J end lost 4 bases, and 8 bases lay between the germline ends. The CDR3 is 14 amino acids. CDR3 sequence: CASSSTGGANVLTF. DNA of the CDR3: TGTGCCAGCAGTTCCACGGGAGGGGCCAACGTCCTGACTTTC.

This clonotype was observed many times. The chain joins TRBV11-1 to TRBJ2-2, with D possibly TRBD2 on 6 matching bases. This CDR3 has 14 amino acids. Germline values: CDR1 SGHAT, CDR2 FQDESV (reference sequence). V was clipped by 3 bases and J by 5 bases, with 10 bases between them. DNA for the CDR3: TGTGCCAGCAGCTTCATGCGGGAAACCGGGGAGCTGTTTTTT. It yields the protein CASSFMRETGELFF.

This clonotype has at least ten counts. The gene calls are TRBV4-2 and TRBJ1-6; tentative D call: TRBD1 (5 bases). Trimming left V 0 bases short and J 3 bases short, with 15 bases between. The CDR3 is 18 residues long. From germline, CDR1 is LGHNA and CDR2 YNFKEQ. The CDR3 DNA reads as TGTGCCAGCAGCCAAGATCTAAGAAGGCAGGGCTATAATTCACCCCTCCACTTT. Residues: CASSQDLRRQGYNSPLHF.

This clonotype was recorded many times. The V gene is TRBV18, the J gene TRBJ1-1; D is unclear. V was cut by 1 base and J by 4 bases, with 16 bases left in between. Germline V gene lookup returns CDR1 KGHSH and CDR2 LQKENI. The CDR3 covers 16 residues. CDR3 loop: CASSPLLPLAGTEAFF. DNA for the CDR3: TGTGCCAGCTCACCACTTCTCCCCCTGGCAGGCACTGAAGCTTTCTTT. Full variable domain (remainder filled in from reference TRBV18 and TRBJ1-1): NAGVMQNPRHLVRRRGQEARLRCSPMKGHSHVYWYRQLPEEGLKFMVYLQKENIIDESGMPKERFSAEFPKEGPSILRIQQVVRGDSAAYFCASSPLLPLAGTEAFFGQGTRLTVV.

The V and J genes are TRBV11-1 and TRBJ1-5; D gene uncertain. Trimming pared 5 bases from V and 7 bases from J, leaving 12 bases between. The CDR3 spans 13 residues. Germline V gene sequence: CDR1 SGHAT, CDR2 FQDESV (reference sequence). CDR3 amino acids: CASSSDPRQPQHF. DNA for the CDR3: TGTGCCAGCAGCAGTGACCCGCGGCAGCCCCAGCATTTT.

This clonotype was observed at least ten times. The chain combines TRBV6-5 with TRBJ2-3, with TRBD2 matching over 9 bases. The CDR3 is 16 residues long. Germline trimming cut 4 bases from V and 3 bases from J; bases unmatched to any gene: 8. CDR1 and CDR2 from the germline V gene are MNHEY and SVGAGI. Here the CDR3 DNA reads TGTGCCAGCAGTTCTCCCCGTCTAGCGGGGACAGATACGCAGTATTTT. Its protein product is CASSSPRLAGTDTQYF.

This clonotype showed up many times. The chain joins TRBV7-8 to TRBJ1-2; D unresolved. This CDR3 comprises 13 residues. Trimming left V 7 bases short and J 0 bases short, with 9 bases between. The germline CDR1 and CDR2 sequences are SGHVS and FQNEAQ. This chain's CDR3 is CASTPVANYGYTF. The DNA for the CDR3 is TGTGCCAGCACCCCCGTGGCTAACTATGGCTACACCTTC.

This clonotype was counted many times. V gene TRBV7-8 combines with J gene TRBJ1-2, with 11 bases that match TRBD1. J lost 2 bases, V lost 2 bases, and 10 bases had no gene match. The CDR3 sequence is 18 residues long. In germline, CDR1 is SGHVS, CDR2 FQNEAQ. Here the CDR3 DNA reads TGTGCCAGCAGCTTATTCGGACAGGGGGCTCCTGAGAACTATGGCTACACCTTC. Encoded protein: CASSLFGQGAPENYGYTF.

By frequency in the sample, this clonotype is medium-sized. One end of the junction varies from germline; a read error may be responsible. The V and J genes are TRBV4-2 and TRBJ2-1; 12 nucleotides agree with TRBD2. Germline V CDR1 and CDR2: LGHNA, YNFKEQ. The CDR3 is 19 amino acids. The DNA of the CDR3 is TGTGCCAGCAGCCAAGCGGCTAGCGGGGGGGCCTTCTCCAACAATGAGCAGTTCTTC. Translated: CASSQAASGGAFSNNEQFF.

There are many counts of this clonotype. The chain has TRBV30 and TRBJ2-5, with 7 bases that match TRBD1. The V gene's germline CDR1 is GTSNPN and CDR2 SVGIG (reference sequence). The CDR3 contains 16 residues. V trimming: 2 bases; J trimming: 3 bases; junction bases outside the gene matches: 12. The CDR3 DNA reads TGTGCCTGGAGTCCACGGACAGGTGGGAAAAAAGAGACCCAGTACTTC. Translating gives CAWSPRTGGKKETQYF.

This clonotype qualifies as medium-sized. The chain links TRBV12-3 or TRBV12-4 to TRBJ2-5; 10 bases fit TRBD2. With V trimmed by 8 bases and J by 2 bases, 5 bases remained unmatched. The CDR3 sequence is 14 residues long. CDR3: CASAGSGGQETQYF. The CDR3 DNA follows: TGTGCCAGCGCCGGTAGCGGGGGGCAAGAGACCCAGTACTTC.

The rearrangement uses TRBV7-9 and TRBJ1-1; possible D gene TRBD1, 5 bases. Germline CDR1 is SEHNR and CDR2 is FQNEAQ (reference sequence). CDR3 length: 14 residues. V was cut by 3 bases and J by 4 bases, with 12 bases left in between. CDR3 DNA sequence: TGTGCCAGCAGCTTTGTGGAGGGACTCACTGAAGCTTTCTTT. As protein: CASSFVEGLTEAFF.